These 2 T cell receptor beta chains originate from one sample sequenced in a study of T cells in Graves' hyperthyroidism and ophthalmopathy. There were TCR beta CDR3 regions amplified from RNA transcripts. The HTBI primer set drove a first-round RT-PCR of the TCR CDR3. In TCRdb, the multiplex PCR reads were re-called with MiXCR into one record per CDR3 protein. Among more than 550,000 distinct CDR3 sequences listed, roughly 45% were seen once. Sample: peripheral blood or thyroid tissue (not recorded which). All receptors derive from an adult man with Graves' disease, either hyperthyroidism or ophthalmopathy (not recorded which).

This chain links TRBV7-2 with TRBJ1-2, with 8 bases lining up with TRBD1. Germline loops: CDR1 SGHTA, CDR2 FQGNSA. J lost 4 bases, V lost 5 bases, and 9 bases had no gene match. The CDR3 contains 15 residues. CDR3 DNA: TGTGCCAGCAGCCATACTAGACAGGGGATCTATGGCTACACCTTC. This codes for CASSHTRQGIYGYTF.

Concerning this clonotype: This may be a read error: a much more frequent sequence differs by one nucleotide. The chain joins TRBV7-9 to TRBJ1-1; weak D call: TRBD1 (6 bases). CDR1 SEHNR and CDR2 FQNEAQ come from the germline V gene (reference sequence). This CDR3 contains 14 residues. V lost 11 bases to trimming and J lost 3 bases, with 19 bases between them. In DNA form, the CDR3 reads TGTGCCTGCTCCCAGGGACACGGGGACACTGAAGCTTTCTTT. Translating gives CACSQGHGDTEAFF.